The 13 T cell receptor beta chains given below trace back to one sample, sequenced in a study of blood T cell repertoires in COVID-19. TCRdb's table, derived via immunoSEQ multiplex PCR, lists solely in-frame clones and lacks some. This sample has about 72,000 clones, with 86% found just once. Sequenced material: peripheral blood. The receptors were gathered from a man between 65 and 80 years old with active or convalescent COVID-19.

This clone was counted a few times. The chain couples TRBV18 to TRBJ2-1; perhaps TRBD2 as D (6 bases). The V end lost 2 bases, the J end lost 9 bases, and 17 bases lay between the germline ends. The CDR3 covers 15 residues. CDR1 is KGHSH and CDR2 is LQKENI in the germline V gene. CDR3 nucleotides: TGTGCCAGCTCACCAGGCACTAGCATTGAGGGTGAGCAGTTCTTC. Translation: CASSPGTSIEGEQFF.

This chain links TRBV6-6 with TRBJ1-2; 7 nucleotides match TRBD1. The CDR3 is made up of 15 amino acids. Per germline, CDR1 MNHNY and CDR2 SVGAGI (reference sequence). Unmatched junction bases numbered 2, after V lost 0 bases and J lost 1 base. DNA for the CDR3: TGTGCCAGCAGTTACTCCGGACAGGTTAACTATGGCTACACCTTC. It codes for CASSYSGQVNYGYTF.

The CDR3 DNA reads TGTGCCAGCAGTTTTGTGACTAGCGGGGTTTGGGGTGAGCAGTTCTTC. Translating gives CASSFVTSGVWGEQFF. This sequence joins TRBV28 and TRBJ2-1, with 11 bases aligning to TRBD2. The CDR3 consists of 16 residues. CDR1 is MDHEN, CDR2 SYDVKM, per germline. Germline trimming cut 3 bases from V and 9 bases from J; bases unmatched to any gene: 10.

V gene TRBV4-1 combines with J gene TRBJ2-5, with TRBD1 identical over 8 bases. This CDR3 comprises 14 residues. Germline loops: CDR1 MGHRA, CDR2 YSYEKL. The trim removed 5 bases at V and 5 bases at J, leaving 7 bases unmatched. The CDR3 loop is CASSGGQGGETQYF. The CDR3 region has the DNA TGCGCCAGCAGCGGCGGACAGGGCGGGGAGACCCAGTACTTC.

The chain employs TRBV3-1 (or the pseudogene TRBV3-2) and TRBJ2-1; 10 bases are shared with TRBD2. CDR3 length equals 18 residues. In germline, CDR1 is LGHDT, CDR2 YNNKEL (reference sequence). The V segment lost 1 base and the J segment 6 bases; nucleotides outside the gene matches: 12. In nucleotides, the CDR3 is TGTGCCAGCAGCCAAGGGCCCCGGAGCGGGAGGGCCCTCAATGAGCAGTTCTTC. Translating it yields CASSQGPRSGRALNEQFF.

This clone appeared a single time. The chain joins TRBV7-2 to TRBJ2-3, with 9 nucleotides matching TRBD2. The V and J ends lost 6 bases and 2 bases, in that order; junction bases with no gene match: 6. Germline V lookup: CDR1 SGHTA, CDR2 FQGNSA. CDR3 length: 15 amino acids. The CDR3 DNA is TGTGCCAGCAGTTTTAGCGGGGGCCCCACAGATACGCAGTATTTT. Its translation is CASSFSGGPTDTQYF. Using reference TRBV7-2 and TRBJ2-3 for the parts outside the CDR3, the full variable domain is GAGVSQSPSNKVTEKGKDVELRCDPISGHTALYWYRQSLGQGLEFLIYFQGNSAPDKSGLPSDRFSAERTGGSVSTLTIQRTQQEDSAVYLCASSFSGGPTDTQYFGPGTRLTVL.

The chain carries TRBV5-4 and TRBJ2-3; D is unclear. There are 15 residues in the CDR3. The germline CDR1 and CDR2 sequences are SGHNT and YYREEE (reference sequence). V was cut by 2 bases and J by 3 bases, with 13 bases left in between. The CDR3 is CASSFGSLETDTQYF. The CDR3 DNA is TGTGCCAGCAGCTTTGGTAGTCTCGAGACAGATACGCAGTATTTT.

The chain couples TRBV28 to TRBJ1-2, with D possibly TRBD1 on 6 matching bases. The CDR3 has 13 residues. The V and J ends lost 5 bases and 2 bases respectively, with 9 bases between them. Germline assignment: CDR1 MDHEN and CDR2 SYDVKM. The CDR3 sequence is CASSPQGNYGYTF. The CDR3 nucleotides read TGTGCCAGCAGTCCCCAGGGGAACTATGGCTACACCTTC.

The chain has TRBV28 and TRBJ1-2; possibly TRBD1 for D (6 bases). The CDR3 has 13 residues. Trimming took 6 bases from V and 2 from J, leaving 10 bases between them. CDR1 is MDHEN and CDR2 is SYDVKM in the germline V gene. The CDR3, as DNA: TGTGCCAGCAGACTACAGGGCAACTATGGCTACACCTTC. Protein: CASRLQGNYGYTF.

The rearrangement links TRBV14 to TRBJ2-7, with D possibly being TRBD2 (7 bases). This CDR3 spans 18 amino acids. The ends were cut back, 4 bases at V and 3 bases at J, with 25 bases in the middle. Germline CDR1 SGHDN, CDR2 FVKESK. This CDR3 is CASSPLGGGASSFYEQYF. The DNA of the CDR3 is TGTGCCAGCAGCCCGCTTGGTGGGGGGGCCTCTTCGTTCTACGAGCAGTACTTC.

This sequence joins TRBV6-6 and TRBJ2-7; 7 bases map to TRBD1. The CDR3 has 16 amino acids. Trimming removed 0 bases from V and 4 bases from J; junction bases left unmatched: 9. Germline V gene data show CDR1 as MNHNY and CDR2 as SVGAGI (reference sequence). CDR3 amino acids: CASSYSATGIGYEQYF. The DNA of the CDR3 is TGTGCCAGCAGTTACTCCGCGACAGGGATAGGGTACGAGCAGTACTTC.

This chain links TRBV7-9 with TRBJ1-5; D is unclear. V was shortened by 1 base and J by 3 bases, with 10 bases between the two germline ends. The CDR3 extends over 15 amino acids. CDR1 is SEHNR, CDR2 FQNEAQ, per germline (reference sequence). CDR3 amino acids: CASSLEAGLNQPQHF. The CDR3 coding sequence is TGTGCCAGCAGCTTAGAAGCTGGGCTCAATCAGCCCCAGCATTTT. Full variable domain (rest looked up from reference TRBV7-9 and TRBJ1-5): DTGVSQNPRHKITKRGQNVTFRCDPISEHNRLYWYRQTLGQGPEFLTYFQNEAQLEKSRLLSDRFSAERPKGSFSTLEIQRTEQGDSAMYLCASSLEAGLNQPQHFGDGTRLSIL.

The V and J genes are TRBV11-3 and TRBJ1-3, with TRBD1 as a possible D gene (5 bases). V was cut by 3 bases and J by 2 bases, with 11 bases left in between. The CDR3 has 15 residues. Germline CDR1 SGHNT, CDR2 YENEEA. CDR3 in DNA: TGTGCCAGCAGCTTCGACAGTCTCCCTGGAAACACCATATATTTT. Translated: CASSFDSLPGNTIYF.